This T cell receptor (beta chain) was sequenced in a study of blood T cell repertoires in COVID-19. Across the study: Samples of COVID-19 (acute and convalescent) were obtained from the United States, Italy and Spain.

CDR3 length equals 14 residues. Germline V gives CDR1 MNHEY, CDR2 SMNVEV (reference sequence). The germline V and J ends were trimmed by 3 bases and 2 bases, with 10 bases remaining between them. Per the authors' pipeline: How many nucleated cells were present was estimated from reference gene primer amplification. Libraries were prepared by immunoSEQ multiplex PCR; TCRdb keeps only in-frame clonotypes and omits some of them. The D gene and trimming were derived from the DNA, and the V and J assignments and clone size from that table. The sample consists of over 250,000 clones, 75% to 90% of them appearing once. Participants reported their clinical history, and cohort assignment relied on those reports. This clone appeared a single time.

The specimen sequenced was PBMCs or T cells enriched from blood (not recorded which). V gene TRBV27 combines with J gene TRBJ1-1; D gene uncertain. The clonotype comes from a woman aged 18-35 years who had recovered from COVID-19. The CDR3 reads CASSFLGSNTEAFF. Written as DNA, the CDR3 is TGTGCCAGCAGTTTTCTGGGCTCCAACACTGAAGCTTTCTTT.